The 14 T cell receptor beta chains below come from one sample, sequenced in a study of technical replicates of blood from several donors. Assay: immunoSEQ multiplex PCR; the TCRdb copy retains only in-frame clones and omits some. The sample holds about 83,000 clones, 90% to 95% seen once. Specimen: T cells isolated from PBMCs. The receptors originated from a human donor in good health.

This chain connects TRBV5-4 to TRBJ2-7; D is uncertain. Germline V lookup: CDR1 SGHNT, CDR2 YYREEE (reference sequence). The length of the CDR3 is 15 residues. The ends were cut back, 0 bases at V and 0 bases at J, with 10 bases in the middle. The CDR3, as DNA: TGTGCCAGCAGCTTGGCAGCCGGGTCCTCCTACGAGCAGTACTTC. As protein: CASSLAAGSSYEQYF. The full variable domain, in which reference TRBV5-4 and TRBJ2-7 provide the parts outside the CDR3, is ETGVTQSPTHLIKTRGQQVTLRCSSQSGHNTVSWYQQALGQGPQFIFQYYREEENGRGNFPPRFSGLQFPNYSSELNVNALELDDSALYLCASSLAAGSSYEQYFGPGTRLTVT.

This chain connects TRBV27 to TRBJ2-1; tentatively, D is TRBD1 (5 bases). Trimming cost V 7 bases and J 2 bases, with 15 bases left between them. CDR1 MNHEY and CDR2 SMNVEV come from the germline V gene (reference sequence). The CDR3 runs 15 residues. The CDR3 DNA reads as TGTGCCAGCATCCTATCCCAGGGCCCCTACAATGAGCAGTTCTTC. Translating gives CASILSQGPYNEQFF.

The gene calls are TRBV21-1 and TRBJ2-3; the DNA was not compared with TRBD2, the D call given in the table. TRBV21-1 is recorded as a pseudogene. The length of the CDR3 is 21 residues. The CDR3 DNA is TGTGCCAGCAGCAAAGCCGGACTCAGACTAGCGGGAGGGTCTAGCACAGATACGCAGTATTTT. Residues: CASSKAGLRLAGGSSTDTQYF.

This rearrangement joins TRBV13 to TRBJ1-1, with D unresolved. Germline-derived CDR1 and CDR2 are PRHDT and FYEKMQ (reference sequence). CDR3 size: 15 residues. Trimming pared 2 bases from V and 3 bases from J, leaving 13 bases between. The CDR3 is CASSLKRDWDTEAFF. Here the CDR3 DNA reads TGTGCCAGCAGCTTAAAACGGGATTGGGACACTGAAGCTTTCTTT.

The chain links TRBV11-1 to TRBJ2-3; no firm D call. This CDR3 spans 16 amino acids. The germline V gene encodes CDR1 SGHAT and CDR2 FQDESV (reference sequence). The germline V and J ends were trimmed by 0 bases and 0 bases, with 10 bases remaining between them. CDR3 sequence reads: CASSLASFSSTDTQYF. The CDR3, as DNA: TGTGCCAGCAGCTTAGCGTCCTTTTCTAGCACAGATACGCAGTATTTT.

This CDR3 reads CASSRTSGQETQYF. CDR3 in DNA: TGTGCCAGCAGCCGGACTAGCGGCCAAGAGACCCAGTACTTC. The gene calls are TRBV6-6 and TRBJ2-5, with 10 bases identical to TRBD2. Germline V gives CDR1 MNHNY, CDR2 SVGAGI (reference sequence). The CDR3 is 14 amino acids. Trimming removed 6 bases from V and 1 base from J; junction bases left unmatched: 2.

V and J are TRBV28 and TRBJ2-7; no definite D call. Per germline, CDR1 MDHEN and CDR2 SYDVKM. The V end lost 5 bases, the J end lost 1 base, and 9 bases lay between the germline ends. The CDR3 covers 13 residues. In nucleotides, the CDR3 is TGTGCCAGCAGTCCCCCCCGGTCCTACGAGCAGTACTTC. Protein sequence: CASSPPRSYEQYF.

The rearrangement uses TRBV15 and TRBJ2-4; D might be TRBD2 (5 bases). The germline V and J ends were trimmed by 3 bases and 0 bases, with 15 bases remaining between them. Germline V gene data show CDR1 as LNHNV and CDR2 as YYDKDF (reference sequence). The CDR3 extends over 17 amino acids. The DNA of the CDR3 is TGTGCCACCAGCAGCACCGTAGGAGGCGTAGCCAAAAACATTCAGTACTTC. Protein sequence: CATSSTVGGVAKNIQYF.

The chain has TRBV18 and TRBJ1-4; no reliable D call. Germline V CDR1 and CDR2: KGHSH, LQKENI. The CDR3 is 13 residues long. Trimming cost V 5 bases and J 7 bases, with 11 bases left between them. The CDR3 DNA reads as TGTGCCAGCTCAGGGCTGGTGGGTGAAAAACTGTTTTTT. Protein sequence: CASSGLVGEKLFF. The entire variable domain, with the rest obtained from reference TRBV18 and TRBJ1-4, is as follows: NAGVMQNPRHLVRRRGQEARLRCSPMKGHSHVYWYRQLPEEGLKFMVYLQKENIIDESGMPKERFSAEFPKEGPSILRIQQVVRGDSAAYFCASSGLVGEKLFFGSGTQLSVL.

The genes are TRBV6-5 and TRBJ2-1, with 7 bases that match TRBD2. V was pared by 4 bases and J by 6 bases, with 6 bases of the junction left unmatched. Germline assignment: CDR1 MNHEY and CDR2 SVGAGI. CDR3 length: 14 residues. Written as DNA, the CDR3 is TGTGCCAGCAGTTCAGCGGGATCAGTCAATGAGCAGTTCTTC. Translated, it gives CASSSAGSVNEQFF.

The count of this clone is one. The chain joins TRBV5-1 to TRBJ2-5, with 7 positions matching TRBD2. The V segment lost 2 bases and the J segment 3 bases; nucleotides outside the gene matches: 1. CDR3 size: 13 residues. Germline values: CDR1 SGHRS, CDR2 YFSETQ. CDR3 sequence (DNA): TGCGCCAGCAGCTTCGGACTAGAAGAGACCCAGTACTTC. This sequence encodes CASSFGLEETQYF.

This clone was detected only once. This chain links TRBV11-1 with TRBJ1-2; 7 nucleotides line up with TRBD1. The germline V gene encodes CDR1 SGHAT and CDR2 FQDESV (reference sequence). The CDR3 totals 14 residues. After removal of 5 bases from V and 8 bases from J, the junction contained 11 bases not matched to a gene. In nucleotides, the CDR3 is TGTGCCAGCAGCCCGTCGACAGGGTCCGAAGGCTACACCTTC. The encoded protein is CASSPSTGSEGYTF.

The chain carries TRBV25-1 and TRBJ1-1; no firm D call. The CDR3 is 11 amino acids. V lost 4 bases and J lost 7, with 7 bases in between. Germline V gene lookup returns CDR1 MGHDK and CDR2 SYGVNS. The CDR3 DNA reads TGTGCCAGCAGTGTATTCGGTGAAGCTTTCTTT. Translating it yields CASSVFGEAFF.

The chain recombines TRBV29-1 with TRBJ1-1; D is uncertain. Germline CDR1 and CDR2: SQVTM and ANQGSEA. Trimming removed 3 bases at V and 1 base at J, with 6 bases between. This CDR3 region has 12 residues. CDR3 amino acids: CSVDEANTEAFF. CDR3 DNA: TGCAGCGTTGACGAGGCGAACACTGAAGCTTTCTTT.